Listed here are 24 T cell receptor beta chains from one sample, sequenced in a study of preoperative IRX-2 immunotherapy in early breast cancer. Generated by immunoSEQ multiplex PCR, the TCRdb table keeps only in-frame clones and is missing some. Of 20,000 to 30,000 clones in the sample, about 81% are singletons; the top ten hold 1% to 1.5%. The treatment was: preoperative locoregional IRX-2 cytokine immunotherapy. Material: lymph node tissue, obtained after IRX-2 immunotherapy. The receptors here all came from a human donor with breast cancer.

This clone has a single count. V and J are TRBV10-2 and TRBJ1-3; tentative D call: TRBD1 (5 bases). This CDR3 spans 15 amino acids. Germline-derived CDR1 and CDR2 are WSHSY and SAAADI. V shed 6 bases and J shed 0 bases, with 12 bases lying between them. The CDR3 sequence is CASSEGVTSGNTIYF. CDR3 nucleotides: TGCGCCAGCAGCGAAGGGGTCACCTCTGGAAACACCATATATTTT.

The gene calls are TRBV28 and TRBJ1-1; D not certain. Per germline, CDR1 MDHEN and CDR2 SYDVKM. The CDR3 extends over 15 amino acids. V gave up 2 bases and J gave up 3 bases, with 13 bases separating them. The CDR3 is CASSLALIRDTEAFF. The CDR3 DNA reads TGTGCCAGCAGTTTAGCCCTTATTAGAGACACTGAAGCTTTCTTT.

The rearrangement uses TRBV6-8 and TRBJ2-1; D gene uncertain. The length of the CDR3 is 13 residues. Trimming shortened V by 6 bases and J by 7 bases, and 13 bases separated the two germline ends. Germline V lookup: CDR1 MNHGY, CDR2 SAAAGT. CDR3 in amino acids: CASRKPGLNEQFF. Written as DNA, the CDR3 is TGTGCCAGCAGGAAGCCCGGATTGAATGAGCAGTTCTTC.

The chain recombines TRBV18 with TRBJ1-1, with D uncertain. Trimming took 1 base from V and 0 from J, leaving 9 bases between them. The CDR3 length is 15 residues. CDR1 and CDR2 (germline): KGHSH, LQKENI. The CDR3 DNA reads TGTGCCAGCTCACCACTATCTACCTTGAACACTGAAGCTTTCTTT. Encoded protein: CASSPLSTLNTEAFF. The variable domain in full, completed from reference TRBV18 and TRBJ1-1, reads NAGVMQNPRHLVRRRGQEARLRCSPMKGHSHVYWYRQLPEEGLKFMVYLQKENIIDESGMPKERFSAEFPKEGPSILRIQQVVRGDSAAYFCASSPLSTLNTEAFFGQGTRLTVV.

The chain has TRBV18 and TRBJ1-4; maybe TRBD1 (5 bases). Germline V gene lookup returns CDR1 KGHSH and CDR2 LQKENI. The V and J ends lost 0 bases and 8 bases respectively, with 10 bases between them. The CDR3 is 14 amino acids. CDR3 bases: TGTGCCAGCTCACCACCTGTAGAGGGGGAAAAACTGTTTTTT. This translates into CASSPPVEGEKLFF.

The sample holds one count of this clone. The chain recombines TRBV18 with TRBJ1-4; D is ambiguous. V was cut by 4 bases and J by 8 bases, with 11 bases left in between. The CDR3 sequence is 13 residues long. Germline V gene data show CDR1 as KGHSH and CDR2 as LQKENI. The CDR3 protein is CASSLFREEKLFF. Here the CDR3 DNA reads TGTGCCAGCTCACTTTTCCGTGAGGAAAAACTGTTTTTT.

This chain connects TRBV19 to TRBJ2-1; perhaps D is TRBD1 or TRBD2 (5 bases each). The CDR3 covers 14 residues. Germline V lookup: CDR1 LNHDA, CDR2 SQIVND (reference sequence). Trimming removed 2 bases from V and 9 bases from J, with 14 bases in between. This CDR3 reads CASSIIGTAREQFF. The CDR3 bases are TGTGCCAGTAGTATAATCGGGACGGCCCGTGAGCAGTTCTTC.

The CDR3 loop reads CASSLEGTRGETQYF. The CDR3 DNA is TGTGCCAGCAGCTTGGAAGGCACCAGAGGGGAGACCCAGTACTTC. The chain combines TRBV11-3 with TRBJ2-5, with D perhaps matching TRBD2 (5 bases). The germline V and J ends were trimmed by 3 bases and 5 bases, with 16 bases remaining between them. Germline values: CDR1 SGHNT, CDR2 YENEEA. CDR3 size: 15 residues.

The rearrangement links TRBV18 to TRBJ1-1, with D possibly being TRBD1 (6 bases). This CDR3 spans 14 amino acids. Trimming removed 7 bases from V and 1 base from J, with 13 bases in between. Per germline, CDR1 KGHSH and CDR2 LQKENI. The CDR3 loop reads CASFRGERNTEAFF. CDR3 in DNA: TGTGCCAGCTTCAGGGGAGAAAGGAACACTGAAGCTTTCTTT.

This chain joins TRBV19 and TRBJ2-5, with TRBD2 identical over 8 bases. Germline loops: CDR1 LNHDA, CDR2 SQIVND (reference sequence). Losses at the gene ends were 1 base for V and 3 bases for J; bases not matched to a gene: 1. The CDR3 totals 14 residues. The CDR3 sequence: CASSIAGGKETQYF. The CDR3 DNA sequence: TGTGCCAGTAGTATAGCGGGGGGGAAAGAGACCCAGTACTTC.

V is TRBV6-8 and J is TRBJ1-4; possible D gene TRBD1, 5 bases. V was shortened by 6 bases and J by 6 bases, with 17 bases between the two germline ends. The CDR3 length is 15 residues. Per the germline V gene, CDR1 is MNHGY and CDR2 is SAAAGT. The CDR3 spells CASRPGGGVYEKLFF. The CDR3, as DNA: TGTGCCAGCAGGCCCGGAGGAGGGGTATATGAAAAACTGTTTTTT.

This clone occurred a few times. The chain uses TRBV29-1 and TRBJ1-3; D is perhaps TRBD1 (5 bases). V was trimmed by 7 bases and J by 8 bases, leaving 21 bases between them. This CDR3 is 14 amino acids long. Per germline, CDR1 SQVTM and CDR2 ANQGSEA. The CDR3 spells CSAPSGRGPDTIYF. In DNA, the CDR3 is TGCAGCGCACCCTCGGGACGCGGCCCGGACACCATATATTTT.

This rearrangement joins TRBV6-8 to TRBJ2-1; 14 bases are shared with TRBD2. CDR1 is MNHGY and CDR2 is SAAAGT in the germline V gene. The CDR3 runs to 16 residues. Trimming removed 5 bases from V and 4 bases from J; junction bases left unmatched: 4. CDR3 region: CASSRLAGGLYNEQFF. The CDR3 nucleotides are TGTGCCAGCAGTCGACTAGCGGGGGGGCTGTACAATGAGCAGTTCTTC.

The genes are TRBV6-8 and TRBJ1-2; D unresolved. The CDR3 runs 14 residues. The germline gives CDR1 MNHGY, CDR2 SAAAGT. Trimming left V 6 bases short and J 0 bases short, with 11 bases between. Here the CDR3 DNA reads TGTGCCAGCAGATCCTCTGGGGCTAACTATGGCTACACCTTC. It specifies CASRSSGANYGYTF.

The J gene is TRBJ1-6, the V gene TRBV25-1; the D gene is possibly TRBD1 (5 bases). V was shortened by 3 bases and J by 7 bases, with 13 bases between the two germline ends. The CDR3 has 15 amino acids. The germline gives CDR1 MGHDK, CDR2 SYGVNS. The CDR3 spells CASSERGDGNSPLHF. CDR3 nucleotide sequence: TGTGCCAGCAGTGAGAGAGGGGACGGAAATTCACCCCTCCACTTT.

For the CDR3, the DNA is TGTGCCATCAGACCCGGGACAGGGGACACCGGGGAGCTGTTTTTT. This translates into CAIRPGTGDTGELFF. The chain is built from TRBV6-8 and TRBJ2-2; 10 bases are a match to TRBD1. The trim removed 10 bases at V and 3 bases at J, leaving 8 bases unmatched. CDR3 length: 15 residues. Germline lookup yields CDR1 MNHGY and CDR2 SAAAGT.

The chain has TRBV6-8 and TRBJ2-5; 7 nucleotides match TRBD1. The germline CDR1 and CDR2 sequences are MNHGY and SAAAGT. V lost 4 bases, J lost 5 bases, and 10 bases stayed unmatched. The CDR3 runs to 15 residues. The CDR3 DNA is TGTGCCAGCAGTTTCACAGGGGCGCCGCCGGAGACCCAGTACTTC. Its protein product is CASSFTGAPPETQYF.

This clone showed up just a few times. Compared with germline, one end of the junction differs, possibly owing to a read error. This rearrangement joins TRBV19 to TRBJ2-7; possibly TRBD1 for D (5 bases). The CDR3 length is 14 residues. The germline CDR1 and CDR2 sequences are LNHDA and SQIVND (reference sequence). This CDR3 reads CVSSIVAGFDEQYF. The CDR3 bases are TGTGTCAGTAGTATAGTTGCAGGGTTCGACGAGCAGTACTTC.

This chain links TRBV18 with TRBJ2-4; D is unclear. Looked up from germline, CDR1 is KGHSH and CDR2 is LQKENI. V was pared by 3 bases and J by 0 bases, with 9 bases between. The CDR3 has 15 amino acids. The CDR3 here is CASSPQLEAKNIQYF. The CDR3 bases are TGTGCCAGCTCACCCCAGCTAGAAGCCAAAAACATTCAGTACTTC.

The rearrangement joins TRBV6-8 to TRBJ1-1, with D perhaps matching TRBD1 (6 bases). Deletions cut 0 bases from V and 4 bases from J, with 12 bases between. The germline CDR1 and CDR2 sequences are MNHGY and SAAAGT. The CDR3 length is 15 residues. CDR3 in amino acids: CASSYSWGQSTEAFF. The CDR3 nucleotides are TGTGCCAGCAGTTACTCGTGGGGGCAGAGCACTGAAGCTTTCTTT.

The chain combines TRBV11-3 with TRBJ2-5; D is possibly TRBD1 (5 bases). This CDR3 has 14 amino acids. Trimming cost V 5 bases and J 3 bases, with 13 bases left between them. Germline loops: CDR1 SGHNT, CDR2 YENEEA. This CDR3 reads CASSHSNRKETQYF. CDR3 coding DNA: TGTGCCAGCAGCCACAGTAACAGGAAAGAGACCCAGTACTTC. Full variable domain (remainder filled in from reference TRBV11-3 and TRBJ2-5): EAGVVQSPRYKIIEKKQPVAFWCNPISGHNTLYWYLQNLGQGPELLIRYENEEAVDDSQLPKDRFSAERLKGVDSTLKIQPAELGDSAVYLCASSHSNRKETQYFGPGTRLLVL.

The CDR3 spells CASSPRDTGELFF. As DNA, the CDR3 is TGTGCCAGCTCACCAAGGGATACCGGGGAGCTGTTTTTT. The rearrangement uses TRBV18 and TRBJ2-2; D gene ambiguous. CDR1 and CDR2 (germline): KGHSH, LQKENI. The CDR3 totals 13 residues. The V end lost 2 bases, the J end lost 5 bases, and 6 bases lay between the germline ends. Full variable domain (outside the CDR3, taken from reference TRBV18 and TRBJ2-2): NAGVMQNPRHLVRRRGQEARLRCSPMKGHSHVYWYRQLPEEGLKFMVYLQKENIIDESGMPKERFSAEFPKEGPSILRIQQVVRGDSAAYFCASSPRDTGELFFGEGSRLTVL.

The chain recombines TRBV14 with TRBJ1-1; TRBD1 might be the D (6 bases). The V end was cut by 6 bases, the J end by 6 bases, with 17 bases between. The germline V gene has CDR1 SGHDN and CDR2 FVKESK. The CDR3 sequence is 14 residues long. The CDR3 loop is CASRLSGVRAEAFF. The CDR3 region has the DNA TGTGCCAGCAGGTTATCAGGGGTTAGGGCTGAAGCTTTCTTT.

The J gene is TRBJ1-6, the V gene TRBV11-3, with a weak D call TRBD1 (5 bases). There are 16 residues in the CDR3. Germline V gene data show CDR1 as SGHNT and CDR2 as YENEEA. V gave up 5 bases and J gave up 9 bases, with 20 bases separating them. The CDR3 sequence is CASSHGTGTTGSPLHF. CDR3 nucleotide sequence: TGTGCCAGCAGCCATGGAACCGGGACCACGGGTTCACCCCTCCACTTT. Together with reference TRBV11-3 and TRBJ1-6, the CDR3 gives the full variable domain: EAGVVQSPRYKIIEKKQPVAFWCNPISGHNTLYWYLQNLGQGPELLIRYENEEAVDDSQLPKDRFSAERLKGVDSTLKIQPAELGDSAVYLCASSHGTGTTGSPLHFGNGTRLTVT.